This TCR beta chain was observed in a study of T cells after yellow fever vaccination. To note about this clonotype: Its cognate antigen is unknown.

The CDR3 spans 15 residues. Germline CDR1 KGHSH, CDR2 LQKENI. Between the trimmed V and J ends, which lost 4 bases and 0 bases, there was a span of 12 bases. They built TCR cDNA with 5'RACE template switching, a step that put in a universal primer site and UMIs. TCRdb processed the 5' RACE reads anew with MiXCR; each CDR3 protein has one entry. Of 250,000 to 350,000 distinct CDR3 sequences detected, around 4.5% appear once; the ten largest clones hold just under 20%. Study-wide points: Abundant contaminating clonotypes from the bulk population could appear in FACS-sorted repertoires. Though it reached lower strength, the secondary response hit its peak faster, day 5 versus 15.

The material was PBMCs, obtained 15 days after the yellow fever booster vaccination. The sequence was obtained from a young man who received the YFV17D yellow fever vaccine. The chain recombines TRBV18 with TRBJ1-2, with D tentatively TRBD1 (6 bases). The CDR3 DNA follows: TGTGCCAGCTCACGCTCCGGGACATCTAACTATGGCTACACCTTC. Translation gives CASSRSGTSNYGYTF.